Listed below are T cell receptor beta chains from one sample, sequenced in a study of blood T cell repertoires in COVID-19. Sequenced by immunoSEQ multiplex PCR; TCRdb stores in-frame clones only, minus some. The data contain a few hundred thousand clones, over 80% of them seen just once; the ten biggest clones take up 5% to 6%. The sequencing sample was made of PBMCs or T cells enriched from blood (not recorded which). Receptors were obtained from a woman in her forties or fifties who had recovered from COVID-19. Both conserved end residues are part of each CDR3.

v_call	j_call	cdr3_aa
TRBV3-1/TRBV3-2	TRBJ1-5	CASSPGQDRAQHF
TRBV5-4	TRBJ2-3	CASSLFPDAGPTDTQYF
TRBV20-1	TRBJ1-2	CSASFTGRGYTF
TRBV19	TRBJ1-2	CASSMSGPFYGYTF
TRBV19	TRBJ1-4	CASHSSAGVGLFF
TRBV5-4	TRBJ2-5	CASSLPAGGEGETQYF
TRBV13	TRBJ2-1	CASSSRFPRDVPYNEQFF
TRBV5-5	TRBJ2-1	CASSPDIGAGGLLEQFF
TRBV6-6	TRBJ1-1	CASSYRDKNTEAFF
TRBV9	TRBJ2-1	CASSVVIGAGSYNEQFF
TRBV19	TRBJ1-1	CASSIIRFGRDKMNTEAFF
TRBV7-9	TRBJ1-4	CASSLVRTNEKLFF
TRBV7-9	TRBJ1-2	CASSQTGGYGYTF
TRBV9	TRBJ1-2	CASSARLGSYGYTF
TRBV29-1	TRBJ1-5	CSAVDSHNQPQHF
TRBV29-1	TRBJ2-2	CSAIAGTANTGELFF
TRBV5-5	TRBJ1-1	CASSLEGAILNTEAFF
TRBV7-2	TRBJ1-2	CASSLDRTNYGYTF
TRBV7-9	TRBJ1-1	CASGQGMSTEAFF
TRBV4-2	TRBJ1-1	CASSQQGLSEAFF
TRBV18	TRBJ2-2	CASSPPGTGSTGELFF